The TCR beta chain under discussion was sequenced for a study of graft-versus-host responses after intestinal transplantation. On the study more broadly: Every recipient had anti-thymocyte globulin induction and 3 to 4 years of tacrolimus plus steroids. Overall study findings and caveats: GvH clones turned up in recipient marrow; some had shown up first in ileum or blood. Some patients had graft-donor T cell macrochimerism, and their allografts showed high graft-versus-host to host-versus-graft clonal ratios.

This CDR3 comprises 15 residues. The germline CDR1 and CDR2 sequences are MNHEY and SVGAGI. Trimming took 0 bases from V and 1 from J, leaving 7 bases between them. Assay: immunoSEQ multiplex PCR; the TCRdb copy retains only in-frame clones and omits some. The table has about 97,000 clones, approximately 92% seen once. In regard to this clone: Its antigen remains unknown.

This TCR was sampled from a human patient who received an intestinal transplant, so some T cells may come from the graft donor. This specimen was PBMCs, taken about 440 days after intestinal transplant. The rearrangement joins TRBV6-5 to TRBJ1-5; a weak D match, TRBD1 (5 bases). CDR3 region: CASSYSGASNQPQHF. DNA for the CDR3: TGTGCCAGCAGTTACTCCGGGGCGAGCAATCAGCCCCAGCATTTT.